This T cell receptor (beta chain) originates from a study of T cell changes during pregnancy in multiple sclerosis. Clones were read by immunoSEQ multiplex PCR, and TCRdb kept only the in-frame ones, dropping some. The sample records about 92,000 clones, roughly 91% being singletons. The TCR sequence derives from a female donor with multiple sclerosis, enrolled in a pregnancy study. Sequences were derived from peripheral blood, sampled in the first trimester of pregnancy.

CDR3 nucleotides: TGTGCCAGCAGCTTTAACGTTAAGGATTTTGCGGGCACTGAAGCTTTCTTT. Protein product: CASSFNVKDFAGTEAFF. The gene calls are TRBV5-6 and TRBJ1-1; no clear D. Trimming removed 2 bases at V and 4 bases at J, with 21 bases between. CDR3 length: 17 amino acids. Germline V gene lookup returns CDR1 SGHDT and CDR2 YYEEEE. The full variable domain, with the rest looked up from reference TRBV5-6 and TRBJ1-1, is DAGVTQSPTHLIKTRGQQVTLRCSPKSGHDTVSWYQQALGQGPQFIFQYYEEEERQRGNFPDRFSGHQFPNYSSELNVNALLLGDSALYLCASSFNVKDFAGTEAFFGQGTRLTVV.